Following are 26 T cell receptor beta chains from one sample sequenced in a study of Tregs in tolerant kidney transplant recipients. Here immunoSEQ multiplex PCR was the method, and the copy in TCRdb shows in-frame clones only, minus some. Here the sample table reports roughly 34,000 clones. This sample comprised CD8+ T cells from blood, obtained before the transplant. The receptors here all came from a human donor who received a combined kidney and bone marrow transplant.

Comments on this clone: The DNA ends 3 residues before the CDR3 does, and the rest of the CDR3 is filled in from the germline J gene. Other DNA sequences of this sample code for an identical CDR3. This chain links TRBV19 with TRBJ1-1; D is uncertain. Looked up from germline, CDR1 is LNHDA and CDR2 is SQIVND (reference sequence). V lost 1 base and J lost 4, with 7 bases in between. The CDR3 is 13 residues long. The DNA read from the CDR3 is TGTGCCAGTAGTATAGGGGCTGGCACTGAA. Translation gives CASSIGAGTE. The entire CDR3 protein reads CASSIGAGTEAFF.

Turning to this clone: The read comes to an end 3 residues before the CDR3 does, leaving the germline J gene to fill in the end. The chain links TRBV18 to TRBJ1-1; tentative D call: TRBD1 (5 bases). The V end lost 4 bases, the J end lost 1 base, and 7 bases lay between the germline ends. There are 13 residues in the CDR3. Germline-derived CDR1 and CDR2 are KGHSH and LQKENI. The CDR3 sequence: CASSLGQNTEAFF. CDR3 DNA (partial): TGTGCCAGCTCACTAGGACAGAACACTGAA.

The covered CDR3 bases are TGTGCCAGTACCCTGTCCTGGGCTACTGAA. Amino acid sequence: CASTLSWATE. The whole CDR3 region reads CASTLSWATEAFF. V usage is TRBV19 and J usage is TRBJ1-1, with unresolved D. The read ends 3 residues before the CDR3 terminus; that terminus is restored from the germline J gene. The ends were cut back, 7 bases at V and 5 bases at J, with 14 bases in the middle. CDR1 is LNHDA and CDR2 is SQIVND in the germline V gene (reference sequence). The CDR3 sequence is 13 residues long.

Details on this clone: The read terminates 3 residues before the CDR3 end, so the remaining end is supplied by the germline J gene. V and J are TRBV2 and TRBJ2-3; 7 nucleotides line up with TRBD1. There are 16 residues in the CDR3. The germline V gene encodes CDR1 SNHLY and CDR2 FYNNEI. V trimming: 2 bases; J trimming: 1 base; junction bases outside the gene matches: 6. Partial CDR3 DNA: TGTGCCAGCAGTGAACCCGACAGGGCGGGCACAGATACG. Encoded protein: CASSEPDRAGTDT. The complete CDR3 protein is CASSEPDRAGTDTQYF.

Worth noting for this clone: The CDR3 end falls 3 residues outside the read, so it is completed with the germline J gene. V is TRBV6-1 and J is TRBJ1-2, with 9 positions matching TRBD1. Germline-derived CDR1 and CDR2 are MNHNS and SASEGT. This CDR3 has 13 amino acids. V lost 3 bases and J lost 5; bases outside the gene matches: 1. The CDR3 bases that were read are TGTGCCAGCAGTGAGGACAGGGGTTATGGC. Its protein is CASSEDRGYG. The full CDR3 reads CASSEDRGYGYTF.

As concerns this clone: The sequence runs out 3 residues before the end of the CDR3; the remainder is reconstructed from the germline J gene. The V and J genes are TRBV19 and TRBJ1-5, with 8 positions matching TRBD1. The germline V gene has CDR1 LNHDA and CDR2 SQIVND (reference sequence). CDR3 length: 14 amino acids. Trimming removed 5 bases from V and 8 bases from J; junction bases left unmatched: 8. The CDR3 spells CASSAMDRVKPQHF. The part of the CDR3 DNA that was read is TGTGCCAGTAGTGCCATGGACAGGGTCAAGCCC.

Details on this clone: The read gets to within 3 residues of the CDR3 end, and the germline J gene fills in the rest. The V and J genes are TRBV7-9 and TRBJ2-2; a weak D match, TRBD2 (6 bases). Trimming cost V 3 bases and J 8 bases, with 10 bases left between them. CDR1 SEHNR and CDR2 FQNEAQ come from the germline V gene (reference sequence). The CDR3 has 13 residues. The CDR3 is CASSFGGEGELFF. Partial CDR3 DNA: TGTGCCAGCAGCTTTGGAGGGGAGGGGGAG.

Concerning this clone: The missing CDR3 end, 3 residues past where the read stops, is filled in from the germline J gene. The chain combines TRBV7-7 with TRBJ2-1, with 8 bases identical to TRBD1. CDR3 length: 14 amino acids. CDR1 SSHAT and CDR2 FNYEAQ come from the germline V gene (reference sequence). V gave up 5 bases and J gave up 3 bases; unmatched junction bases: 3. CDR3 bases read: TGTGCCAGCAGCGCAGGGGGCGACTACAATGAG. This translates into CASSAGGDYNE. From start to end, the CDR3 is CASSAGGDYNEQFF.

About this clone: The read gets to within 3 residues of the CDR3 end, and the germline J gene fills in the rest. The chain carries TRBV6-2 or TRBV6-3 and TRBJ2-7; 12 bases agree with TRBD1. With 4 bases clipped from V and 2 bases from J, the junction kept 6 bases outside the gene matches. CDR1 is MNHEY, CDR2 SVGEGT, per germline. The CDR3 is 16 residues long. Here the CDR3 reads CASSSSRDRGPYEQYF. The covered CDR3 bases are TGTGCCAGCAGTTCTTCCCGGGACAGGGGGCCCTACGAG.

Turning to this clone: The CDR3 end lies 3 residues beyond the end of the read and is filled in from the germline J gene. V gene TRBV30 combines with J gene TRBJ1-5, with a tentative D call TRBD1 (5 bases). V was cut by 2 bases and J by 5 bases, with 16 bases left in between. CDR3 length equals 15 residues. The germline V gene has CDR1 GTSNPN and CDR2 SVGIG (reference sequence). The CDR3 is CAWSMTPWGDQPQHF. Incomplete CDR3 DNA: TGTGCCTGGAGTATGACCCCTTGGGGGGATCAGCCC.

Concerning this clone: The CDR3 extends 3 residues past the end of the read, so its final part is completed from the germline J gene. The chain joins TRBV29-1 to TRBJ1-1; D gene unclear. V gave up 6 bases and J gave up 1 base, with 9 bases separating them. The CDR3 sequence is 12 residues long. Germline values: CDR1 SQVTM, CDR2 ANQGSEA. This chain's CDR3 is CSVPGENTEAFF. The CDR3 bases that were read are TGCAGCGTCCCCGGGGAGAACACTGAA. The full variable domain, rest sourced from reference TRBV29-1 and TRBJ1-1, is SAVISQKPSRDICQRGTSLTIQCQVDSQVTMMFWYRQQPGQSLTLIATANQGSEATYESGFVIDKFPISRPNLTFSTLTVSNMSPEDSSIYLCSVPGENTEAFFGQGTRLTVV.

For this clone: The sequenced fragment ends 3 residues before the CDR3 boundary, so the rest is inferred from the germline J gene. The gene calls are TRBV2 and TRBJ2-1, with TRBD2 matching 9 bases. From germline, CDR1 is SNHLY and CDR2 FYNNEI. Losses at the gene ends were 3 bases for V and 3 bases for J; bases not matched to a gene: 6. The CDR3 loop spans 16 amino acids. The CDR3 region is CASSDSTSGYYNEQFF. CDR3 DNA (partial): TGTGCCAGCAGTGACTCCACTAGCGGGTACTACAATGAG.

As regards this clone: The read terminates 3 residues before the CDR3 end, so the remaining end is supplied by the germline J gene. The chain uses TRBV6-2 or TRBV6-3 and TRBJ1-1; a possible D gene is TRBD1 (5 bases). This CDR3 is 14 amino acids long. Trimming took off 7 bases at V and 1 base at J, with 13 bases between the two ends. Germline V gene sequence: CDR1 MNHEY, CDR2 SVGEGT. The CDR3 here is CASTPSRGNTEAFF. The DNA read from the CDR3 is TGTGCCAGCACTCCCTCAAGGGGGAACACTGAA.

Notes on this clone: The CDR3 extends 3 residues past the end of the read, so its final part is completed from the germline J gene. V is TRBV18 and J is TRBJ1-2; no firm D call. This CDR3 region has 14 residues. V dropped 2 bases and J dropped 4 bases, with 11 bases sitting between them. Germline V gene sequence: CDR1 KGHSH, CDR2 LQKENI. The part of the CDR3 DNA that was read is TGTGCCAGCTCACCAGGTGGTCCCAGCTATGGC. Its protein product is CASSPGGPSYG. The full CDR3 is CASSPGGPSYGYTF.

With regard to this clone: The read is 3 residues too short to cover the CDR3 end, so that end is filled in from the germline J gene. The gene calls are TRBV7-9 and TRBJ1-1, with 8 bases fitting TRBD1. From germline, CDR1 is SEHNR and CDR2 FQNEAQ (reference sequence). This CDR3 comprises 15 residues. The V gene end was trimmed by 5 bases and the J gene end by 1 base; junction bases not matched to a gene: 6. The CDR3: CASSPTTGGNTEAFF. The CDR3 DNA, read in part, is TGTGCCAGCAGCCCGACCACAGGGGGGAACACTGAA.

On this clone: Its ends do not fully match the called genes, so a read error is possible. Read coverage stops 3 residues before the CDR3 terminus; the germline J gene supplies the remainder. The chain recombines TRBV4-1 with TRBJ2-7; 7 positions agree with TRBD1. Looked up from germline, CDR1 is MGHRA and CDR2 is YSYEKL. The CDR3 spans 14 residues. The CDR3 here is CTSRGRQGFDEQYF. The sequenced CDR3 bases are TGCACCAGCCGAGGGAGACAGGGTTTTGACGAG.

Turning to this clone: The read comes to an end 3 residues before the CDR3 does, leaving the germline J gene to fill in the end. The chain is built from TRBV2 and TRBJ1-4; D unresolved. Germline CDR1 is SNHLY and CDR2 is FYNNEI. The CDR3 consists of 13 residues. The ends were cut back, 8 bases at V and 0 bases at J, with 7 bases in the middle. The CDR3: CASLGTTNEKLFF. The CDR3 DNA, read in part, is TGTGCCAGCCTGGGCACAACTAATGAAAAA. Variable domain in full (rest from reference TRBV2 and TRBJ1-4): EPEVTQTPSHQVTQMGQEVILRCVPISNHLYFYWYRQILGQKVEFLVSFYNNEISEKSEIFDDQFSVERPDGSNFTLKIRSTKLEDSAMYFCASLGTTNEKLFFGSGTQLSVL.

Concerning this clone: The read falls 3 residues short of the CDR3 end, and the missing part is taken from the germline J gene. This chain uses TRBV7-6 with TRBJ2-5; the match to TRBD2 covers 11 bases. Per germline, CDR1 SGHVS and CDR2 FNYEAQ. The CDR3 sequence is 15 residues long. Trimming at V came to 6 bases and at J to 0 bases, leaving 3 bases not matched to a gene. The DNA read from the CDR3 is TGTGCCAGCAGTCTTAGCGGGGGGGACCAAGAGACC. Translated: CASSLSGGDQET. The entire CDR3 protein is CASSLSGGDQETQYF.

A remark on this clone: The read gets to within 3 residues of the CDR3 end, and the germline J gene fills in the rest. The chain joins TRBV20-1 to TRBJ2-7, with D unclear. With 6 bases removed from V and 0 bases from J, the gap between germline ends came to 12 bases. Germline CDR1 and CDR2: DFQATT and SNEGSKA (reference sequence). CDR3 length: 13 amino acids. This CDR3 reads CSALPPSSYEQYF. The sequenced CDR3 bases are TGCAGTGCCCTTCCCCCCAGCTCCTACGAG.

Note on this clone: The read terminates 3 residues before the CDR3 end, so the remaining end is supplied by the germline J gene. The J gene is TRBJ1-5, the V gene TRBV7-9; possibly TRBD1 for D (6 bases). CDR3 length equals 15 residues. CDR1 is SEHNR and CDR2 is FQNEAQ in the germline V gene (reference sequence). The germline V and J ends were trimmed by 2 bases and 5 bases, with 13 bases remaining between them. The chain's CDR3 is CASSLSDSPDQPQHF. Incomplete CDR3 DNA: TGTGCCAGCAGCTTATCGGACAGTCCCGATCAGCCC.

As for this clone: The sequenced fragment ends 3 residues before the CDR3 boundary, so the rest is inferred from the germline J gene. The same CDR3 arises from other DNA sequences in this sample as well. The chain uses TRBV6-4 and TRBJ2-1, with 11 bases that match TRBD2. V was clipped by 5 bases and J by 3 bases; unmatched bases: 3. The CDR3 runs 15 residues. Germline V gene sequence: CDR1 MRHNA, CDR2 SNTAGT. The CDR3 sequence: CASSPLAGGYNEQFF. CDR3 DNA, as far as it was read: TGTGCCAGCAGTCCCCTAGCGGGGGGCTACAATGAG.

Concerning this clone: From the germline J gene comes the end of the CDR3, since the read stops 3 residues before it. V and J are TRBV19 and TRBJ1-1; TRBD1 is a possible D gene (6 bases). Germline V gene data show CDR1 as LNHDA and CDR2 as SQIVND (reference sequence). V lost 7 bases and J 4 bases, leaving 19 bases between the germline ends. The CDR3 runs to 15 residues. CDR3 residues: CASIISRGAGTEAFF. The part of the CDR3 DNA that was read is TGTGCCAGTATCATATCTCGGGGGGCAGGCACTGAA.

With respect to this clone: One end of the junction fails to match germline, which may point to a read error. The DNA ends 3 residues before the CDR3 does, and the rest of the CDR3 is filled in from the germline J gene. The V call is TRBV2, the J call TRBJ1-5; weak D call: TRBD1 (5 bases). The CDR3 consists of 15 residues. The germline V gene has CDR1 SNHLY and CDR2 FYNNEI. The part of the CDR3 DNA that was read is TGTGCCAGCAGCGAAGGAAGGGGCTCATATCAGCCC. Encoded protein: CASSEGRGSYQP. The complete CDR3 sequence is CASSEGRGSYQPQHF.

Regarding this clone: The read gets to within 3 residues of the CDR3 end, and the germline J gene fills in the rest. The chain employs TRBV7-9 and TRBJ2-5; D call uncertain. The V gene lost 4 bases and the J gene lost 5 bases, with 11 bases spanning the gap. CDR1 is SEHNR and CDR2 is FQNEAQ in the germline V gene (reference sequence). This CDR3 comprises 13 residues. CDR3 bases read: TGTGCCAGCAGCTCATCCCTAATGGAGACC. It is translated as CASSSSLMET. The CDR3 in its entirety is CASSSSLMETQYF.

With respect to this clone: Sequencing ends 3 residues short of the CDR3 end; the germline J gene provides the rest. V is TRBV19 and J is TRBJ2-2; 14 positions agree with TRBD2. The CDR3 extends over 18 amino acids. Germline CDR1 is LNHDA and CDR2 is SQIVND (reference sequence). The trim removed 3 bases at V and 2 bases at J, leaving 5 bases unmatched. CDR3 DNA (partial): TGTGCCAGTAGTATCCCGGGACTAGCGGGAGATAACACCGGGGAG. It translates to CASSIPGLAGDNTGE. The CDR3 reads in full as CASSIPGLAGDNTGELFF. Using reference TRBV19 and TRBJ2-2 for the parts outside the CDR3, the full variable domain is DGGITQSPKYLFRKEGQNVTLSCEQNLNHDAMYWYRQDPGQGLRLIYYSQIVNDFQKGDIAEGYSVSREKKESFPLTVTSAQKNPTAFYLCASSIPGLAGDNTGELFFGEGSRLTVL.

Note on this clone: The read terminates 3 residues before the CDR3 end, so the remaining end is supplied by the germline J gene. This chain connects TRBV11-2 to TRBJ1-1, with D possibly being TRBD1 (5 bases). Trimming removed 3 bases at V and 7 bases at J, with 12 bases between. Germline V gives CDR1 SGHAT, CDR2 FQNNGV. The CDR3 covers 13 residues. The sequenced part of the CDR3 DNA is TGTGCCAGCAGCTTCACAGGATATGATGAA. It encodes CASSFTGYDE. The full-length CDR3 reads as CASSFTGYDEAFF. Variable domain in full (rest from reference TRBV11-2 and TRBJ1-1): EAGVAQSPRYKIIEKRQSVAFWCNPISGHATLYWYQQILGQGPKLLIQFQNNGVVDDSQLPKDRFSAERLKGVDSTLKIQPAKLEDSAVYLCASSFTGYDEAFFGQGTRLTVV.